This T cell receptor (beta chain) was retrieved from a study of blood T cell repertoires in COVID-19. Study overall: Sources were T cells, B-cell-depleted T cells, or PBMCs; the material itself was cDNA or gDNA.

Trimming took off 4 bases at V and 4 bases at J, with 8 bases between the two ends. CDR3 length: 13 residues. Per germline, CDR1 MNHEY and CDR2 SVGAGI. In the source study's methods: Amplification of reference gene primers was used by the study to estimate nucleated cell counts. Some clones are missing from TCRdb's copy, which holds only in-frame ones; the method was immunoSEQ multiplex PCR. Clone size and V and J calls were adopted from that table, with D and trimming inferred from the DNA. This sample has some 40,000 clones, with around nine tenths found just once. The sequenced sample consisted of peripheral blood. The chain combines TRBV6-5 with TRBJ1-5, with D maybe TRBD1 (5 bases). The sequence was collected from a man aged 45-65 years with COVID-19, enrolled during active disease. CDR3 residues: CASSFQGNQPQHF. The CDR3 DNA reads TGTGCCAGCAGTTTCCAGGGAAATCAGCCCCAGCATTTT.